These T cell receptor beta chains were read from a single sample in a study of response to subunit inactivated influenza vaccine. TCRdb recomputed calls from the RT-PCR reads with MiXCR, one row per CDR3 protein. Here the sample spans about 830,000 distinct CDR3 sequences, 18% being singletons. The source was PBMCs from blood, collected about 5 days after vaccination. The receptors shown here come from a man over 45 who received an inactivated influenza vaccine. CDR3s include the opening cysteine and the closing phenylalanine or tryptophan. The D gene is left open where the match is weak. A row's size may be missing; if present it is once, few, many or a size class.

few,TRBJ2-6,TRBV5-1,NA,CASSPEVGANVLTF,TGCGCCAGCAGCCCGGAAGTTGGGGCCAACGTCCTGACTTTC
NA,TRBJ2-1,TRBV7-9,TRBD2,CASRSPIGTSVYNEQFF,TGTGCCAGCAGATCACCCATCGGGACTAGCGTTTACAATGAGCAGTTCTTC
NA,TRBJ2-7,TRBV6-1,NA,CASSGTANYEQYF,TGTGCCAGCAGTGGGACAGCAAACTACGAGCAGTACTTC
NA,TRBJ1-1,TRBV4-3,NA,CASSQLAQTEAFF,TGCGCCAGCAGCCAATTAGCGCAGACTGAAGCTTTCTTT
NA,TRBJ2-3,TRBV20-1,NA,CSARSQDLRRNTQYF,TGCAGTGCTAGATCCCAGGACCTCAGACGAAATACGCAGTATTTT
many,TRBJ2-1,TRBV12-3/TRBV12-4,NA,CASSLGLGDEQFF,TGTGCCAGCAGTTTAGGATTGGGCGATGAGCAGTTCTTC
few,TRBJ2-7,TRBV7-3,TRBD2,CSSSLRASGTYEQYF,TGTTCCAGCAGCCTCCGGGCTAGCGGAACCTACGAGCAGTACTTC
NA,TRBJ2-7,TRBV7-2,TRBD2,CASSSLSSGRSGGEQYF,TGTGCCAGCAGCTCCTTATCTAGCGGGAGGTCCGGAGGCGAGCAGTACTTC
many,TRBJ1-2,TRBV12-3/TRBV12-4,NA,CASSITSYGYTF,TGTGCCAGCAGCATAACCAGCTATGGCTACACCTTC
many,TRBJ2-3,TRBV15,NA,CATSRVRDTQYF,TGTGCCACCAGCAGAGTTAGAGATACGCAGTATTTT
few,TRBJ2-7,TRBV7-2,NA,CASSLGHLGNEQYF,TGTGCCAGCAGCTTAGGACACCTTGGGAACGAGCAGTACTTC
NA,TRBJ2-7,TRBV7-2,NA,CASSLARQGEQYF,TGTGCCAGCAGCTTAGCGCGCCAGGGCGAGCAGTACTTC
NA,TRBJ2-3,TRBV11-3,NA,CASSFTSDTQYF,TGTGCCAGCAGCTTTACGTCAGATACGCAGTATTTT
NA,TRBJ2-5,TRBV10-3,TRBD1,CAISDLDRPIQETQYF,TGTGCCATCAGTGATCTGGACAGGCCTATCCAAGAGACCCAGTACTTC
few,TRBJ2-5,TRBV5-6,TRBD2,CASRKRGEQETQYF,TGTGCCAGCAGAAAGCGGGGGGAACAAGAGACCCAGTACTTC
NA,TRBJ2-6,TRBV5-1,TRBD1,CASSLAHWTDREEPGANVLTF,TGCGCCAGCAGCTTGGCCCACTGGACCGACAGGGAAGAGCCTGGGGCCAACGTCCTGACTTTC
NA,TRBJ2-5,TRBV7-2,TRBD2,CASRIAGVETQYF,TGTGCCAGCAGAATAGCGGGGGTAGAGACCCAGTACTTC
many,TRBJ2-1,TRBV5-1,TRBD1,CASSLGQVNEQFF,TGCGCCAGCAGCTTAGGACAGGTGAATGAGCAGTTCTTC
few,TRBJ2-7,TRBV7-8,TRBD2,CASRAGRSESYEQYF,TGTGCCAGCAGAGCGGGGCGCTCGGAGTCCTACGAGCAGTACTTC
NA,TRBJ1-2,TRBV5-1,NA,CASSLASGAAYGYTF,TGCGCCAGCAGCTTGGCGTCAGGGGCGGCCTATGGCTACACCTTC